A selection of T cell receptor beta chains follows, all from one sample in a study of blood T cell repertoires in COVID-19. Only in-frame clones appear in the TCRdb table, and some are missing; sequencing was by immunoSEQ multiplex PCR. The profile shows 150,000 to 200,000 clones, more than 70% of them singletons. The sequenced sample was peripheral blood. Receptors originate from a man aged 35-49 years with active or convalescent COVID-19. CDR3s include the opening cysteine and the closing phenylalanine or tryptophan. A D gene is named only where the DNA matches it firmly. Size tells how often a clone was seen (once, few, many) or the class of an expanded clone, and some rows leave it out.

cdr3_aa cdr3_nt j_call clone_size v_call d_call
CASSQDLIRLDRGEKLFF TGTGCCAGCAGCCAAGATTTAATCAGACTAGACAGGGGTGAAAAACTGTTTTTT TRBJ1-4 few TRBV4-2 TRBD1
CASSQDRGLGNTIYF TGCGCCAGCAGCCAAGACAGGGGCCTCGGAAACACCATATATTTT TRBJ1-3 few TRBV4-3 -
CASSYRGLGPQHF TGTGCCAGCAGTTACAGGGGCCTAGGGCCCCAGCATTTT TRBJ1-5 once TRBV6-5 -
CASSPYHSGYTF TGTGCCAGCAGTCCCTACCATTCGGGGTACACCTTC TRBJ1-2 - TRBV12-3/TRBV12-4 -
CATSRDPGLPGELFF TGTGCCACCAGCAGAGACCCGGGACTCCCCGGGGAGCTGTTTTTT TRBJ2-2 - TRBV15 -
CSVWTSGGRVPNEQFF TGCAGCGTTTGGACTAGCGGGGGGAGGGTCCCTAATGAGCAGTTCTTC TRBJ2-1 once TRBV29-1 TRBD2
CAWGLTNYGYTF TGTGCCTGGGGGTTAACTAACTATGGCTACACCTTC TRBJ1-2 - TRBV30 -
CATTMGEGTEAFF TGTGCCACCACAATGGGGGAGGGCACTGAAGCTTTCTTT TRBJ1-1 once TRBV2 -
CASSGRIATNEKLFF TGTGCCAGCAGCGGCAGGATTGCAACTAATGAAAAACTGTTTTTT TRBJ1-4 - TRBV7-8 -
CASSAGGGNQPQHF TGTGCCAGCAGCGCCGGCGGGGGCAATCAGCCCCAGCATTTT TRBJ1-5 - TRBV7-9 -
CASRGTGENSPLHF TGTGCCAGCAGAGGGACAGGGGAGAATTCACCCCTCCACTTT TRBJ1-6 - TRBV6-5 TRBD1
CASSLDPLGRYWNTEAFF TGTGCCAGCAGCTTAGATCCGTTGGGCAGATACTGGAACACTGAAGCTTTCTTT TRBJ1-1 - TRBV11-3 -
CASSLDPGGVDSPLHF TGCGCCAGCAGCTTGGACCCGGGGGGGGTAGATTCACCCCTCCACTTT TRBJ1-6 - TRBV5-1 -
CASSVNPVTEAFF TGTGCCAGCAGCGTGAACCCGGTCACTGAAGCTTTCTTT TRBJ1-1 - TRBV9 -
CASSLSLQGGGETQYF TGTGCCAGCAGCTTAAGTCTACAGGGTGGTGGAGAGACCCAGTACTTC TRBJ2-5 - TRBV13 -
CAWSAELTHNSPLHF TGTGCCTGGAGTGCCGAGCTAACTCATAATTCACCCCTCCACTTT TRBJ1-6 - TRBV30 -
CASSWGDRITNTEAFF TGCGCCAGCAGCTGGGGGGACCGAATCACGAACACTGAAGCTTTCTTT TRBJ1-1 - TRBV5-1 -
CASSRQGNHGYTF TGTGCCAGCAGTCGACAGGGGAATCATGGCTACACCTTC TRBJ1-2 - TRBV6-5 TRBD1
CSVGQGATGELFF TGCAGCGTGGGACAGGGGGCCACCGGGGAGCTGTTTTTT TRBJ2-2 - TRBV29-1 TRBD1
CASSLGPGTGGGGANVLTF TGTGCCAGCAGCTTGGGCCCGGGGACAGGGGGCGGTGGGGCCAACGTCCTGACTTTC TRBJ2-6 - TRBV5-5 TRBD1
CASSSGTHGNTIYF TGTGCCAGCAGTTCCGGGACACATGGAAACACCATATATTTT TRBJ1-3 - TRBV6-2/TRBV6-3 -
CASSPAGSGNTIYF TGTGCCAGCAGCCCCGCAGGCTCTGGAAACACCATATATTTT TRBJ1-3 - TRBV28 -
CASSDRGRTLNEKLFF TGTGCCAGCAGTGACAGGGGGCGTACCTTAAACGAAAAACTGTTTTTT TRBJ1-4 - TRBV2 TRBD1
CASSQLTSGGTSGANVLTF TGTGCCAGCAGCCAGCTAACTAGCGGGGGGACATCTGGGGCCAACGTCCTGACTTTC TRBJ2-6 once TRBV3-1/TRBV3-2 TRBD2
CASSPFGREGEKLFF TGTGCCAGCAGCCCCTTTGGTAGGGAGGGTGAAAAACTGTTTTTT TRBJ1-4 few TRBV6-2/TRBV6-3 -
CASTMGTGTEAFF TGTGCCAGCACTATGGGGACAGGCACTGAAGCTTTCTTT TRBJ1-1 - TRBV5-4 TRBD1
CAWSVGTGAYEQYF TGTGCCTGGAGTGTTGGGACGGGGGCCTACGAGCAGTACTTC TRBJ2-7 - TRBV30 -
CSALGDREAFF TGCAGTGCGCTGGGGGACAGGGAAGCTTTCTTT TRBJ1-1 - TRBV20-1 TRBD1
CASSHAGQGIHFSYGYTF TGTGCCAGCAGCCACGCGGGACAGGGGATCCATTTCTCCTATGGCTACACCTTC TRBJ1-2 - TRBV4-2 TRBD1
CASSSQGHEQYF TGTGCCAGCAGCTCACAGGGTCACGAGCAGTACTTC TRBJ2-7 - TRBV5-4 -
CASSPGTGGFNEKLFF TGTGCCAGCAGCCCAGGGACAGGGGGCTTTAATGAAAAACTGTTTTTT TRBJ1-4 - TRBV5-4 TRBD1
CASRKGGSSYNEQFF TGTGCCAGCAGGAAGGGCGGGAGCTCCTACAATGAGCAGTTCTTC TRBJ2-1 - TRBV2 TRBD2
CASSIPQAATNEKLFF TGTGCCAGTAGTATACCCCAGGCTGCAACTAATGAAAAACTGTTTTTT TRBJ1-4 - TRBV19 -
CASSQAGGTQYF TGCGCCAGCAGCCAAGCGGGGGGGACCCAGTACTTC TRBJ2-5 - TRBV4-1 TRBD2
CASRKQGARETQYF TGTGCCAGCAGGAAACAGGGGGCGCGAGAGACCCAGTACTTC TRBJ2-5 - TRBV6-6 TRBD1
CASSPLPGTGGPLETF TGTGCCAGCAGTCCCCTCCCCGGGACAGGGGGCCCCCTCGAAACTTTC TRBJ2-6 - TRBV28 TRBD1
CSATGTGNTGELFF TGCAGCGCCACCGGGACAGGGAACACCGGGGAGCTGTTTTTT TRBJ2-2 - TRBV29-1 TRBD1
CASSWGDENTEAFF TGCGCCAGCAGCTGGGGGGACGAGAACACTGAAGCTTTCTTT TRBJ1-1 - TRBV5-1 -
CASSQRAGGTEAFF TGTGCCAGTAGTCAACGTGCGGGGGGCACTGAAGCTTTCTTT TRBJ1-1 - TRBV19 -